A selection of T cell receptor beta chains follows, all from one sample in a study of shared clonotypes between healthy human individuals. Data came from immunoSEQ multiplex PCR; TCRdb stores just in-frame clones and leaves some out. This table holds under 150,000 clones, about two thirds found once. Specimen: memory CD8+ T cells sorted from blood. These receptors all come from a woman in her twenties or thirties in good health. The CDR3 runs from the conserved cysteine through the conserved F or W. The D gene is left open where the match is weak. Only some rows state a clone size, as once, few, many or a class for expanded clones.

CDR3: CASGLGTGGEQYF
DNA: TGTGCTAGTGGTTTGGGGACAGGGGGCGAGCAGTACTTC
V: TRBV12-5
D: TRBD1
J: TRBJ2-7
size: .

CDR3: CASSQGTDNEQFF
DNA: TGTGCCAGCAGCCAAGGGACAGACAATGAGCAGTTCTTC
V: TRBV14
D: .
J: TRBJ2-1
size: .

CDR3: CASSYLGDEQFF
DNA: TGTGCCAGCAGCTACTTAGGTGATGAGCAGTTCTTC
V: TRBV7-9
D: .
J: TRBJ2-1
size: few

CDR3: CASRRSADTQYF
DNA: TGTGCCAGCAGACGATCGGCAGATACGCAGTATTTT
V: TRBV28
D: .
J: TRBJ2-3
size: once

CDR3: CASSHETSGRGETQYF
DNA: TGTGCCAGCTCACATGAGACTAGCGGGAGGGGAGAGACCCAGTACTTC
V: TRBV18
D: TRBD2
J: TRBJ2-5
size: few

CDR3: CASSQIWAEAFF
DNA: TGTGCCAGCAGCCAAATCTGGGCTGAAGCTTTCTTT
V: TRBV7-9
D: .
J: TRBJ1-1
size: .

CDR3: CAAQPGRHTEAFF
DNA: TGTGCCGCTCAACCGGGCAGGCACACTGAAGCTTTCTTT
V: TRBV6-5
D: .
J: TRBJ1-1
size: .

CDR3: CASSLYRDSNTGELFF
DNA: TGTGCCAGCAGTTTATACAGGGACTCGAACACCGGGGAGCTGTTTTTT
V: TRBV28
D: .
J: TRBJ2-2
size: .

CDR3: CASSPPPSADTQYF
DNA: TGTGCCAGCAGTCCACCTCCTAGCGCAGATACGCAGTATTTT
V: TRBV11-2
D: .
J: TRBJ2-3
size: few

CDR3: CASSPGGGPDTQYF
DNA: TGTGCCAGCAGCCCAGGCGGGGGGCCTGATACGCAGTATTTT
V: TRBV9
D: TRBD2
J: TRBJ2-3
size: .

CDR3: CASSLLPYEQYF
DNA: TGTGCCAGCAGCCTACTGCCCTACGAGCAGTACTTC
V: TRBV7-2
D: .
J: TRBJ2-7
size: .

CDR3: CASSVSGSANEKLFF
DNA: TGTGCCAGCAGTGTTTCGGGGTCGGCTAATGAAAAACTGTTTTTT
V: TRBV25-1
D: .
J: TRBJ1-4
size: .

CDR3: CASSLGLGGTEAFF
DNA: TGTGCCAGCAGCTTAGGGTTAGGGGGCACTGAAGCTTTCTTT
V: TRBV7-8
D: .
J: TRBJ1-1
size: .

CDR3: CASSKGDGYGYTF
DNA: TGTGCCAGCAGTAAAGGGGACGGCTATGGCTACACCTTC
V: TRBV28
D: .
J: TRBJ1-2
size: .

CDR3: CASSLVLAGTSYEQYF
DNA: TGTGCCAGCAGCTTAGTACTGGCGGGGACATCCTACGAGCAGTACTTC
V: TRBV7-9
D: .
J: TRBJ2-7
size: few

CDR3: CASSADPGLATDTQYF
DNA: TGTGCCAGCAGCGCAGACCCGGGACTAGCGACCGATACGCAGTATTTT
V: TRBV9
D: TRBD2
J: TRBJ2-3
size: many

CDR3: CAWSVRGTYNEQFF
DNA: TGTGCCTGGAGTGTTAGGGGGACCTACAATGAGCAGTTCTTC
V: TRBV30
D: .
J: TRBJ2-1
size: .

CDR3: CASSIGGFNTGELFF
DNA: TGTGCCAGTAGTATAGGGGGTTTCAACACCGGGGAGCTGTTTTTT
V: TRBV19
D: .
J: TRBJ2-2
size: .

CDR3: CASSLRWNTEAFF
DNA: TGTGCCAGCAGCCTTAGATGGAACACTGAAGCTTTCTTT
V: TRBV11-2
D: .
J: TRBJ1-1
size: .

CDR3: CASGTGVYGYTF
DNA: TGTGCCAGCGGGACAGGGGTTTATGGCTACACCTTC
V: TRBV25-1
D: TRBD1
J: TRBJ1-2
size: few

CDR3: CASSADRGLYEQYF
DNA: TGTGCCAGCAGTGCTGACAGGGGGCTATACGAGCAGTACTTC
V: TRBV2
D: TRBD1
J: TRBJ2-7
size: few

CDR3: CASSPGELAGYPYEQYF
DNA: TGTGCCAGCTCACCAGGCGAACTAGCGGGTTACCCCTACGAGCAGTACTTC
V: TRBV18
D: TRBD2
J: TRBJ2-7
size: .